What follows are 17 T cell receptor beta chains derived from one specimen sequenced in a study of beta chain features in type 1 diabetes. Investigators reverse transcribed all isolated RNA, so they sequenced expressed TCRB transcripts. Here immunoSEQ multiplex PCR was the method, and the copy in TCRdb shows in-frame clones only, minus some. The sample has about 620,000 clones, around 16% seen once. The specimen was naive CD4+ T cells from blood. These receptors were collected from a young man in good health.

The chain is built from TRBV7-3 and TRBJ2-2; D is perhaps TRBD1 (5 bases). This CDR3 region has 15 residues. Looked up from germline, CDR1 is SGHTA and CDR2 is FQGTGA. Between the trimmed V and J ends, which lost 1 base and 5 bases, there was a span of 11 bases. The CDR3 region is CASSLSRDITGELFF. For the CDR3, the DNA is TGTGCCAGCAGCTTAAGCAGGGATATTACCGGGGAGCTGTTTTTT.

The chain combines TRBV15 with TRBJ2-3; no clear D. The germline V and J ends were trimmed by 1 base and 7 bases, with 6 bases remaining between them. The germline V gene encodes CDR1 LNHNV and CDR2 YYDKDF (reference sequence). The CDR3 contains 12 residues. CDR3 sequence reads: CATSRVRNTQYF. The DNA for the CDR3 is TGTGCCACCAGCAGAGTACGGAATACGCAGTATTTT.

This chain's CDR3 is CASSLVARGGFYSGYTF. As DNA, the CDR3 is TGTGCCAGCAGCTTAGTGGCCAGGGGCGGGTTTTATAGTGGCTACACCTTC. This sequence joins TRBV7-2 and TRBJ1-2, with D perhaps TRBD1 (6 bases). Germline CDR1 and CDR2: SGHTA and FQGNSA. With 1 base removed from V and 7 bases from J, the gap between germline ends came to 22 bases. The CDR3 is 17 residues long.

This clone was counted between two and nine times. This sequence joins TRBV6-1 and TRBJ2-7; TRBD1 matches 7 bases. J lost 2 bases, V lost 7 bases, and 5 bases had no gene match. The CDR3 runs to 13 residues. Per germline, CDR1 MNHNS and CDR2 SASEGT. The CDR3: CASTGTATYEQYF. In DNA, the CDR3 is TGTGCCAGCACAGGGACAGCAACCTACGAGCAGTACTTC.

The rearrangement links TRBV6-5 to TRBJ1-6; D remains ambiguous. The V gene's germline CDR1 is MNHEY and CDR2 SVGAGI. The V gene lost 2 bases and the J gene lost 12 bases, with 17 bases spanning the gap. This CDR3 has 15 amino acids. The CDR3 loop reads CASSYTRERLKPLHF. Written as DNA, the CDR3 is TGTGCCAGCAGTTACACACGGGAGAGATTAAAACCCCTCCACTTT.

The V gene is TRBV30, the J gene TRBJ2-2; D may correspond to TRBD1 or TRBD2 (5 bases each). The V gene's germline CDR1 is GTSNPN and CDR2 SVGIG (reference sequence). The germline V and J ends were trimmed by 4 bases and 5 bases, with 8 bases remaining between them. This CDR3 has 12 amino acids. This chain's CDR3 is CAWMGRTGELFF. CDR3 in DNA: TGTGCCTGGATGGGACGGACCGGGGAGCTGTTTTTT.

The chain employs TRBV5-6 and TRBJ1-2; no reliable D call. V lost 1 base and J 8 bases, leaving 21 bases between the germline ends. Germline loops: CDR1 SGHDT, CDR2 YYEEEE. The CDR3 has 16 residues. CDR3 region: CASSLSQDRLGRGYTF. In DNA form, the CDR3 reads TGTGCCAGCAGCTTGAGTCAGGACCGCCTAGGTCGCGGCTACACCTTC.

The chain has TRBV5-1 and TRBJ1-6; D gene unclear. CDR3 length: 14 residues. Trimming stripped 0 bases from V and 5 bases from J, with 6 bases between. The germline V gene encodes CDR1 SGHRS and CDR2 YFSETQ. This chain's CDR3 is CASSLGGNNSPLHF. The CDR3 DNA is TGCGCCAGCAGCTTGGGAGGTAATAATTCACCCCTCCACTTT.

This clone occurred a few times. The chain joins TRBV25-1 to TRBJ2-3, with D possibly being TRBD1 or TRBD2 (6 bases each). V was shortened by 0 bases and J by 4 bases, with 14 bases between the two germline ends. The germline CDR1 and CDR2 sequences are MGHDK and SYGVNS. The CDR3 runs 16 residues. The CDR3, as DNA: TGTGCCAGCAGTGAATATGAGGGGGGCGTGGCAGATACGCAGTATTTT. This encodes CASSEYEGGVADTQYF.

The chain is built from TRBV7-9 and TRBJ1-1, with D perhaps TRBD1 (6 bases). The CDR3 has 15 amino acids. Germline lookup yields CDR1 SEHNR and CDR2 FQNEAQ (reference sequence). The V gene lost 4 bases and the J gene lost 5 bases, with 17 bases spanning the gap. The CDR3 loop is CASSSPTGATTEAFF. The CDR3 DNA reads as TGTGCCAGCAGCTCGCCGACAGGCGCAACGACTGAAGCTTTCTTT.

The V gene is TRBV5-8, the J gene TRBJ1-2, with no clear D. Germline V lookup: CDR1 SGHTS, CDR2 YDEGEE. The CDR3 totals 13 residues. V was clipped by 2 bases and J by 5 bases, with 10 bases between them. The CDR3 spells CASSFSGPYGYTF. CDR3 DNA sequence: TGTGCCAGCAGCTTTTCCGGGCCATATGGCTACACCTTC.

The chain couples TRBV18 to TRBJ2-7, with TRBD2 identical over 9 bases. The CDR3 has 16 amino acids. The germline V gene has CDR1 KGHSH and CDR2 LQKENI. The ends lost 1 base at V and 7 bases at J; junction bases unmatched: 11. The DNA of the CDR3 is TGTGCCAGCTCACCACTTGTGGTAGCGGGAGTCCAGGAGCAGTACTTC. It translates to CASSPLVVAGVQEQYF.

The chain uses TRBV28 and TRBJ1-6; D uncertain. The CDR3 sequence is 16 residues long. CDR1 and CDR2 (germline): MDHEN, SYDVKM. Trimming shortened V by 2 bases and J by 7 bases, and 15 bases separated the two germline ends. This chain's CDR3 is CASSLVITATNSPLHF. Here the CDR3 DNA reads TGTGCCAGCAGTTTAGTAATTACGGCTACAAATTCACCCCTCCACTTT.

This sequence joins TRBV4-3 and TRBJ2-7, with 7 bases lining up with TRBD2. Germline assignment: CDR1 LGHNA and CDR2 YSLEER. The CDR3 contains 16 residues. With V trimmed by 1 base and J by 3 bases, 9 bases remained unmatched. The CDR3 region is CASSQGSRGSVYEQYF. The CDR3 nucleotides read TGCGCCAGCAGCCAAGGGAGCCGCGGGAGCGTCTACGAGCAGTACTTC.

The gene calls are TRBV5-1 and TRBJ2-1, with 9 positions matching TRBD2. This CDR3 has 16 residues. Trimming cost V 4 bases and J 5 bases; bases outside gene matches: 10. The germline gives CDR1 SGHRS, CDR2 YFSETQ. The CDR3 loop reads CASSPGGLAGNNEQFF. CDR3 bases: TGCGCCAGCAGCCCCGGAGGGCTAGCGGGGAACAATGAGCAGTTCTTC.

This chain's CDR3 is CASVITTSNSPLHF. DNA of the CDR3: TGTGCCAGCGTCATCACAACCTCGAATTCACCCCTCCACTTT. J is TRBJ1-6 and V is TRBV7-9; D remains ambiguous. CDR1 and CDR2 from the germline V gene are SEHNR and FQNEAQ (reference sequence). The CDR3 runs to 14 residues. V was clipped by 8 bases and J by 7 bases, with 15 bases between them.

The chain uses TRBV29-1 and TRBJ1-1, with D perhaps TRBD1 (5 bases). Germline loops: CDR1 SQVTM, CDR2 ANQGSEA. Deletions cut 4 bases from V and 0 bases from J, with 9 bases between. The CDR3 length is 13 residues. The CDR3 protein is CSVVVGLNTEAFF. The CDR3 bases are TGCAGCGTTGTGGTGGGGCTGAACACTGAAGCTTTCTTT. The whole variable domain, remainder taken from reference TRBV29-1 and TRBJ1-1, is SAVISQKPSRDICQRGTSLTIQCQVDSQVTMMFWYRQQPGQSLTLIATANQGSEATYESGFVIDKFPISRPNLTFSTLTVSNMSPEDSSIYLCSVVVGLNTEAFFGQGTRLTVV.